The 31 T cell receptor beta chains reported below all come from one sample, sequenced in a study of T cells in Graves' hyperthyroidism and ophthalmopathy. Regions amplified from RNA transcripts were the TCR beta CDR3 regions. Carried out on the TCR CDR3, a first-round RT-PCR used the HTBI primer set. TCRdb analysed the multiplex PCR reads with MiXCR anew, one entry per CDR3 protein. The data show 650,000 to 800,000 distinct CDR3 sequences, just under 45% seen once. Material: peripheral blood or thyroid tissue (not recorded which). Receptors were obtained from an adult man with Graves' disease, either hyperthyroidism or ophthalmopathy (not recorded which).

Regarding this clonotype: The junction departs from germline at one end; a sequencing error may be responsible. J is TRBJ2-7 and V is TRBV19; 8 nucleotides agree with TRBD1. CDR3 length: 16 residues. Germline CDR1 reads LNHDA; CDR2 reads SQIVND (reference sequence). CDR3 region: CASSRRTGTVGGEQYF. CDR3 sequence (DNA): TGTGCCAGCAGTAGGAGGACAGGGACGGTTGGGGGCGAGCAGTACTTC.

This clonotype turned up a few times. The chain combines TRBV19 with TRBJ1-2; D call uncertain. This CDR3 contains 15 residues. Germline V gives CDR1 LNHDA, CDR2 SQIVND (reference sequence). The ends were cut back, 5 bases at V and 5 bases at J, with 18 bases in the middle. CDR3 DNA sequence: TGTGCCAGTAGTCTCCGGGCCACTGGTGGTTATGGCTACACCTTC. Its translation: CASSLRATGGYGYTF. Together with reference TRBV19 and TRBJ1-2, the CDR3 gives the full variable domain: DGGITQSPKYLFRKEGQNVTLSCEQNLNHDAMYWYRQDPGQGLRLIYYSQIVNDFQKGDIAEGYSVSREKKESFPLTVTSAQKNPTAFYLCASSLRATGGYGYTFGSGTRLTVV.

As for this clonotype: Since a much larger clone is just one base distant, this may be a read error. The chain employs TRBV7-9 and TRBJ2-7, with D possibly TRBD1 on 5 matching bases. Germline CDR1 SEHNR, CDR2 FQNEAQ (reference sequence). The CDR3 extends over 12 amino acids. The CDR3 loop is CAGSTDSYEQYF. CDR3 bases: TGTGCCGGCAGCACCGACAGCTACGAGCAGTACTTC.

This clonotype was counted a few times. This chain connects TRBV20-1 to TRBJ2-7; D unresolved. This CDR3 contains 12 residues. Deletions cut 3 bases from V and 2 bases from J, with 8 bases between. Germline V gives CDR1 DFQATT, CDR2 SNEGSKA (reference sequence). CDR3 in DNA: TGCAGTGCTAGGTACTACCCCTACGAGCAGTACTTC. Protein sequence: CSARYYPYEQYF.

This chain joins TRBV14 and TRBJ1-6; D not certain. The CDR3 has 16 residues. The ends were cut back, 0 bases at V and 4 bases at J, with 10 bases in the middle. In germline, CDR1 is SGHDN, CDR2 FVKESK. The CDR3 sequence is CASSQEGEGYNSPLHF. The CDR3 DNA reads as TGTGCCAGCAGCCAAGAGGGTGAAGGGTATAATTCACCCCTCCACTTT.

In this sample, this clonotype turned up many times. The V and J genes are TRBV7-3 and TRBJ2-5, with 8 bases aligning to TRBD2. Germline lookup yields CDR1 SGHTA and CDR2 FQGTGA. With V trimmed by 2 bases and J by 1 base, 12 bases remained unmatched. The CDR3 sequence is 18 residues long. The CDR3 nucleotides read TGTGCCAGCAGCTTATTGCCATTGAGCGGGGGCTCCCAAGAGACCCAGTACTTC. Translating it yields CASSLLPLSGGSQETQYF.

This chain links TRBV29-1 with TRBJ2-5; D gene unclear. The CDR3 is 11 amino acids. CDR1 is SQVTM, CDR2 ANQGSEA, per germline. In nucleotides, the CDR3 is TGCGGTGGGCAGGTCGGGGAGACCCAGTACTTC. Translated: CGGQVGETQYF.

This CDR3 reads CASSLLPGQGGVYGYTF. CDR3 bases: TGTGCCAGCAGTTTATTACCGGGACAGGGGGGAGTCTATGGCTACACCTTC. The chain is built from TRBV2 and TRBJ1-2, with TRBD1 matching 11 bases. The germline V gene has CDR1 SNHLY and CDR2 FYNNEI. The CDR3 is made up of 17 amino acids. V was pared by 5 bases and J by 4 bases, with 12 bases of the junction left unmatched.

The rearrangement joins TRBV5-1 to TRBJ2-3; the D is unclear. Trimming left V 1 base short and J 0 bases short, with 9 bases between. This CDR3 contains 15 residues. In germline, CDR1 is SGHRS, CDR2 YFSETQ. The CDR3 DNA reads as TGCGCCAGCAGCTTGCCGTTAGACAGCACAGATACGCAGTATTTT. Protein sequence: CASSLPLDSTDTQYF. The whole variable domain, filled in from reference TRBV5-1 and TRBJ2-3, reads KAGVTQTPRYLIKTRGQQVTLSCSPISGHRSVSWYQQTPGQGLQFLFEYFSETQRNKGNFPGRFSGRQFSNSRSEMNVSTLELGDSALYLCASSLPLDSTDTQYFGPGTRLTVL.

The chain has TRBV9 and TRBJ2-5; tentative D call: TRBD2 (6 bases). Germline values: CDR1 SGDLS, CDR2 YYNGEE. The length of the CDR3 is 13 residues. The ends were cut back, 4 bases at V and 4 bases at J, with 11 bases in the middle. The DNA for the CDR3 is TGTGCCAGCAGCACGGGACTTTCAGAGACCCAGTACTTC. Translated, it gives CASSTGLSETQYF.

This clonotype was found many times. The gene calls are TRBV13 and TRBJ1-1; 7 nucleotides agree with TRBD1. The V gene's germline CDR1 is PRHDT and CDR2 FYEKMQ (reference sequence). The CDR3 sequence is 12 residues long. The J segment lost 7 bases and the V segment lost 1 base, leaving 0 bases of the junction unmatched. The CDR3 protein is CASSLDRGEAFF. The CDR3 DNA reads as TGTGCCAGCAGCTTAGACAGGGGTGAAGCTTTCTTT.

The gene calls are TRBV2 and TRBJ1-1, with D unresolved. The CDR3 runs 8 residues. In germline, CDR1 is SNHLY, CDR2 FYNNEI. The V gene lost 10 bases and the J gene lost 7 bases, with 4 bases spanning the gap. CDR3 nucleotide sequence: TGTGCCACTGTTGAAGCTTTCTTT. It is translated as CATVEAFF. Full variable domain (remainder filled in from reference TRBV2 and TRBJ1-1): EPEVTQTPSHQVTQMGQEVILRCVPISNHLYFYWYRQILGQKVEFLVSFYNNEISEKSEIFDDQFSVERPDGSNFTLKIRSTKLEDSAMYFCATVEAFFGQGTRLTVV.

This clonotype was counted only a few times. This chain's CDR3 is CASSELGEETQYF. CDR3 bases: TGTGCCAGCAGTGAACTGGGGGAAGAGACCCAGTACTTC. This sequence joins TRBV2 and TRBJ2-5, with D perhaps assigned TRBD1 or TRBD2 (5 bases each). V shed 2 bases and J shed 3 bases, with 7 bases lying between them. CDR1 and CDR2 from the germline V gene are SNHLY and FYNNEI. The CDR3 spans 13 residues. Together with reference TRBV2 and TRBJ2-5, the CDR3 gives the full variable domain: EPEVTQTPSHQVTQMGQEVILRCVPISNHLYFYWYRQILGQKVEFLVSFYNNEISEKSEIFDDQFSVERPDGSNFTLKIRSTKLEDSAMYFCASSELGEETQYFGPGTRLLVL.

The chain carries TRBV6-1 and TRBJ2-7; 7 bases line up with TRBD1. The CDR3 contains 12 residues. J was trimmed by 2 bases and V by 6 bases; bases with no gene match: 1. Germline-derived CDR1 and CDR2 are MNHNS and SASEGT. This chain's CDR3 is CASRGTAYEQYF. In DNA, the CDR3 is TGTGCCAGCAGGGGGACAGCCTACGAGCAGTACTTC.

This clonotype was seen at least ten times. J is TRBJ1-6 and V is TRBV20-1, with no clear D. V lost 4 bases, J lost 2 bases, and 3 bases lay in between. The CDR3 has 12 residues. Germline V gene lookup returns CDR1 DFQATT and CDR2 SNEGSKA (reference sequence). CDR3 residues: CSANPYNSPLHF. The CDR3 nucleotides read TGCAGTGCTAACCCCTATAATTCACCCCTCCACTTT.

The chain uses TRBV20-1 and TRBJ1-5, with a tentative D call TRBD1 (5 bases). Germline lookup yields CDR1 DFQATT and CDR2 SNEGSKA (reference sequence). Between the trimmed V and J ends, which lost 1 base and 5 bases, there was a span of 15 bases. The CDR3 sequence is 15 residues long. CDR3 bases: TGCAGTGCTAGAGCGCTGTCAGGGAGCGATCAGCCCCAGCATTTT. Translated: CSARALSGSDQPQHF.

This chain connects TRBV7-9 to TRBJ1-2; TRBD1 is a possible D gene (6 bases). V lost 5 bases, J lost 6 bases, and 16 bases lay in between. Germline values: CDR1 SEHNR, CDR2 FQNEAQ (reference sequence). The CDR3 contains 14 residues. In DNA form, the CDR3 reads TGTGCCAGCAGCCCCCCGTCGGACAGACATGGCTACACCTTC. The encoded protein is CASSPPSDRHGYTF.

The genes are TRBV12-3 or TRBV12-4 and TRBJ2-2, with 9 bases lining up with TRBD1. CDR3 length: 13 amino acids. Germline trimming cut 10 bases from V and 7 bases from J; bases unmatched to any gene: 7. The CDR3 loop is CAIGDRVYGELFF. The CDR3 region has the DNA TGTGCCATCGGGGACAGGGTTTACGGGGAGCTGTTTTTT.

About this clonotype itself: The junction departs from the called germline gene at one end, perhaps through a read error. The chain uses TRBV29-1 and TRBJ2-7; the match to TRBD2 covers 7 bases. Germline-derived CDR1 and CDR2 are SQVTM and ANQGSEA. The CDR3 totals 13 residues. In nucleotides, the CDR3 is TGCAGCGTTGACCCCGGCGGGGGATACGGGCAGTACTTC. Residues: CSVDPGGGYGQYF.

Many counts were recorded for this clonotype. V usage is TRBV7-9 and J usage is TRBJ1-5; TRBD1 matches 8 bases. CDR3 length: 16 amino acids. V shed 5 bases and J 2 bases; nucleotides not matched to a gene: 8. CDR1 is SEHNR, CDR2 FQNEAQ, per germline (reference sequence). In DNA, the CDR3 is TGTGCCAGCAGCCAAGGACAGGGTGCAGGCAATCAGCCCCAGCATTTT. Translation gives CASSQGQGAGNQPQHF.

This clonotype was counted between two and nine times. The V gene is TRBV7-9, the J gene TRBJ2-7; D call uncertain. Germline V gene sequence: CDR1 SEHNR, CDR2 FQNEAQ (reference sequence). The CDR3 sequence is 14 residues long. The germline V and J ends were trimmed by 5 bases and 2 bases, with 13 bases remaining between them. The CDR3 bases are TGTGCCAGCAGCCGCGCTTGGTCCGCCTACGAGCAGTACTTC. It codes for CASSRAWSAYEQYF. The variable domain in full, with the rest retrieved from reference TRBV7-9 and TRBJ2-7, is DTGVSQNPRHKITKRGQNVTFRCDPISEHNRLYWYRQTLGQGPEFLTYFQNEAQLEKSRLLSDRFSAERPKGSFSTLEIQRTEQGDSAMYLCASSRAWSAYEQYFGPGTRLTVT.

The chain recombines TRBV12-3 or TRBV12-4 with TRBJ1-5; possibly TRBD1 for D (6 bases). CDR3 length equals 15 residues. V was clipped by 4 bases and J by 7 bases, with 17 bases between them. The CDR3 protein is CASSSRQVPGQPQHF. CDR3 DNA sequence: TGTGCCAGCAGTTCCCGACAGGTGCCCGGGCAGCCCCAGCATTTT.

This clonotype was observed at least ten times. A read error may produce the germline difference seen at one junction end. The chain has TRBV5-1 and TRBJ1-1; no firm D call. The germline V gene has CDR1 SGHRS and CDR2 YFSETQ. The CDR3 loop spans 13 amino acids. Here the CDR3 DNA reads TGTGCCAGCAGCCTGTCCGGAGGGACTGAAGCTTTCTTT. This codes for CASSLSGGTEAFF.

This clonotype was seen only a few times. This chain joins TRBV9 and TRBJ1-1; the D is unclear. Germline CDR1 reads SGDLS; CDR2 reads YYNGEE. Trimming took off 2 bases at V and 5 bases at J, with 7 bases between the two ends. The CDR3 runs 12 residues. The CDR3 region has the DNA TGTGCCAGCAGCGTTGACGGTACTGAAGCTTTCTTT. This gives the protein CASSVDGTEAFF.

The gene calls are TRBV12-3 or TRBV12-4 and TRBJ1-3; D unclear. With 1 base removed from V and 5 bases from J, the gap between germline ends came to 9 bases. The CDR3 runs to 14 residues. CDR3 DNA: TGTGCCAGCAGTTTAGGGGGTCCTCGAAACACCATATATTTT. It codes for CASSLGGPRNTIYF.

This clonotype was recorded at least ten times. The V gene is TRBV7-9, the J gene TRBJ2-7; 11 nucleotides match TRBD1. Germline V gives CDR1 SEHNR, CDR2 FQNEAQ (reference sequence). V was pared by 8 bases and J by 3 bases, with 3 bases of the junction left unmatched. This CDR3 spans 13 amino acids. The chain's CDR3 is CASRDRGDYEQYF. CDR3 bases: TGTGCCAGCCGGGACAGGGGGGACTACGAGCAGTACTTC.

The rearrangement links TRBV7-2 to TRBJ1-2, with D uncertain. CDR3 length equals 16 residues. Trimming stripped 2 bases from V and 1 base from J, with 14 bases between. CDR1 is SGHTA and CDR2 is FQGNSA in the germline V gene. The chain's CDR3 is CASSLPVRPDNYGYTF. DNA for the CDR3: TGTGCCAGCAGCTTACCTGTACGGCCGGATAACTATGGCTACACCTTC.

The chain combines TRBV5-4 with TRBJ1-6; TRBD1 is a possible D gene (5 bases). V lost 3 bases, J lost 5 bases, and 15 bases lay in between. CDR3 length: 16 amino acids. CDR1 is SGHNT and CDR2 is YYREEE in the germline V gene (reference sequence). As DNA, the CDR3 is TGTGCCAGCAGCTCCCTTGTGGGGACGGATAATTCACCCCTCCACTTT. This codes for CASSSLVGTDNSPLHF.

This clonotype occurred many times. This CDR3 reads CASSLGQIQETQYF. In nucleotides, the CDR3 is TGTGCCAGCAGCTTAGGACAGATACAAGAGACCCAGTACTTC. This chain connects TRBV11-2 to TRBJ2-5; maybe TRBD1 (5 bases). V shed 1 base and J shed 2 bases, with 8 bases lying between them. Germline V gives CDR1 SGHAT, CDR2 FQNNGV. This CDR3 is 14 amino acids long. The full variable domain, its missing parts supplied by reference TRBV11-2 and TRBJ2-5, is EAGVAQSPRYKIIEKRQSVAFWCNPISGHATLYWYQQILGQGPKLLIQFQNNGVVDDSQLPKDRFSAERLKGVDSTLKIQPAKLEDSAVYLCASSLGQIQETQYFGPGTRLLVL.

There are many counts of this clonotype. The chain joins TRBV7-2 to TRBJ1-6; 9 nucleotides line up with TRBD1. Germline CDR1 is SGHTA and CDR2 is FQGNSA. The CDR3 spans 16 residues. The junction had 10 bases not matched to a gene; V was cut back by 3 bases and J by 10 bases. The CDR3 bases are TGTGCCAGCAGCTTGGGCGGGACAGGGCACCACTCACCCCTCCACTTT. It specifies CASSLGGTGHHSPLHF.

This chain uses TRBV7-2 with TRBJ1-1; 9 bases line up with TRBD1. After removal of 0 bases from V and 6 bases from J, the junction contained 2 bases not matched to a gene. The CDR3 covers 14 residues. CDR1 and CDR2 from the germline V gene are SGHTA and FQGNSA. The CDR3 DNA follows: TGTGCCAGCAGCTTAGCACAGGGGGCTGCTGAAGCTTTCTTT. It codes for CASSLAQGAAEAFF.